This TCR beta chain stems from a study of cytomegalovirus exposure and HLA in healthy donors. General observations from the study: Sequence variants that were highly shared formed a cluster that was likely a sequencing artifact. V- and J-gene trimming in TCR beta was tied to a missense DCLRE1C variant by an analysis performed later. In an earlier analysis, about 87% or about 30%: the productive usage of most TCR beta V segments.

PCR involved 60 Vbeta and 13 Jbeta primers. Assay used: immunoSEQ multiplex PCR; TCRdb lists only in-frame clones, some missing. This table holds approximately 100,000 clones, approximately 80% found once. A word on this clone: Its antigen is as yet unknown.

Deletions cut 4 bases from V and 1 base from J, with 13 bases between. The CDR3 runs to 15 residues. The germline gives CDR1 MNHEY, CDR2 SVGAGI. The material sequenced was PBMCs. The clonotype originates from a man aged 35-49 years in good health and CMV-seropositive. This chain uses TRBV6-5 with TRBJ1-1; D gene unclear. In DNA form, the CDR3 reads TGTGCCAGCAGTTCGGGTATCGAGAGGAACACTGAAGCTTTCTTT. Its translation is CASSSGIERNTEAFF.